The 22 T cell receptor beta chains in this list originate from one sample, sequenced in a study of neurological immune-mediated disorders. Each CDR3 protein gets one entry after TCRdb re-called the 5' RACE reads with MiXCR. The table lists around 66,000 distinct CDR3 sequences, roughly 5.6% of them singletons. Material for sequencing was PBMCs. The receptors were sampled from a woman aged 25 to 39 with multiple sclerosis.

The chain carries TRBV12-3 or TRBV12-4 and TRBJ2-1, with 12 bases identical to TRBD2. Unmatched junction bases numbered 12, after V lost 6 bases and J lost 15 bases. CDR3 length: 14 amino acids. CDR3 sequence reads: CASRTGLAGGGGFF. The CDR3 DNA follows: TGTGCCAGCAGGACGGGACTAGCGGGCGGCGGAGGGTTCTTC.

The CDR3 DNA reads TGTGCCAGCAGCTTGTCGGCGGGGGGAATCAGATATGGCTACACCTTC. Translating gives CASSLSAGGIRYGYTF. The gene calls are TRBV5-6 and TRBJ1-2, with a weak D call TRBD1 (5 bases). Trimming took off 1 base at V and 5 bases at J, with 18 bases between the two ends. The CDR3 contains 16 residues. The germline CDR1 and CDR2 sequences are SGHDT and YYEEEE.

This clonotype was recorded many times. CDR3 sequence: CASRQGRTEAFF. The CDR3 DNA sequence: TGTGCCAGTCGGCAGGGAAGAACTGAAGCTTTCTTT. The chain employs TRBV6-2 or TRBV6-3 and TRBJ1-1; tentatively, D is TRBD1 (5 bases). This CDR3 contains 12 residues. Trimming removed 9 bases from V and 5 bases from J, with 13 bases in between. Germline CDR1 reads MNHEY; CDR2 reads SVGEGT.

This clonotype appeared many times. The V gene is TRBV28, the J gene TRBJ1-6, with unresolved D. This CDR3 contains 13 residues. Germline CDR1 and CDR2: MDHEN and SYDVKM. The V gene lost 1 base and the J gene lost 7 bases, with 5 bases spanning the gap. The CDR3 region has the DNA TGTGCCAGCAGTTTATCCGGGAATTCACCCCTCCACTTT. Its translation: CASSLSGNSPLHF.

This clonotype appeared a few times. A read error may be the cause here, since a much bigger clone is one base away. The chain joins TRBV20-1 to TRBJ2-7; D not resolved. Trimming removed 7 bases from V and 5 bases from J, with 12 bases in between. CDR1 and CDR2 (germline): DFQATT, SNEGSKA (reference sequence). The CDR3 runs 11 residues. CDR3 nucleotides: TGCAGTGTCCAACCCAAGGACGAGCAGTACTTC. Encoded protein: CSVQPKDEQYF.

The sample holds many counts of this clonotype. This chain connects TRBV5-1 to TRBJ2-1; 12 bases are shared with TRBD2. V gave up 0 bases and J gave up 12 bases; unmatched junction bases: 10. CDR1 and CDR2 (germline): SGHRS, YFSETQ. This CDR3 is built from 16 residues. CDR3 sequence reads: CASSLGASGGALLQFF. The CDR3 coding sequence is TGCGCCAGCAGCTTGGGGGCTAGCGGGGGGGCCCTTTTGCAGTTCTTC.

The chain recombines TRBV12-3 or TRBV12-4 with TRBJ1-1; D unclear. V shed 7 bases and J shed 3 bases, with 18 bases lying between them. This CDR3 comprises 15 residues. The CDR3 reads CASIYALGTDTEAFF. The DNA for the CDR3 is TGTGCCAGCATCTACGCGCTCGGAACGGACACTGAAGCTTTCTTT.

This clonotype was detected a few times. The CDR3 coding sequence is TGCAGTGCGCGTCCGGGACAGGGTTTTCTAATTCCTAATTCACCCCTCCACTTT. It codes for CSARPGQGFLIPNSPLHF. This chain links TRBV20-1 with TRBJ1-6, with 9 bases fitting TRBD1. Germline lookup yields CDR1 DFQATT and CDR2 SNEGSKA (reference sequence). The CDR3 is made up of 18 amino acids. J lost 6 bases, V lost 6 bases, and 18 bases had no gene match.

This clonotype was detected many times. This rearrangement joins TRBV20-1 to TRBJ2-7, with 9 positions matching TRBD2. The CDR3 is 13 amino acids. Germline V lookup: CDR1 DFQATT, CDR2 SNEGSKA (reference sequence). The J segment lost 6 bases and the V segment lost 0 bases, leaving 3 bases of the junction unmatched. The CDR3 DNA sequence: TGCAGTGCTAGAGATCCGACTAGCGGCGAGCAGTACTTC. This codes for CSARDPTSGEQYF.

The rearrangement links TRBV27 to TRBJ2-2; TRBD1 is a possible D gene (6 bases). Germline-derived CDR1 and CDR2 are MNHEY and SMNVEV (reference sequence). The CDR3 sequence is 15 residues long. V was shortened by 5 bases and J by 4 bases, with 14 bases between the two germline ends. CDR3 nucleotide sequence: TGTGCCAGCAGTCCGCCGGGACAAATCACCGGGGAGCTGTTTTTT. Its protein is CASSPPGQITGELFF.

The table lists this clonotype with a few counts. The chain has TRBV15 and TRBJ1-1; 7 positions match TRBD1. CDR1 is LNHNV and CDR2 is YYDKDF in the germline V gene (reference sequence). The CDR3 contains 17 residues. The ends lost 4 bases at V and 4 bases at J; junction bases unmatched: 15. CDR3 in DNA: TGTGCCACCAGCATCCCCTTTATCGGCAGGGGGAGCACTGAAGCTTTCTTT. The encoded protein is CATSIPFIGRGSTEAFF. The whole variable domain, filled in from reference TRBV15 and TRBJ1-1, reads DAMVIQNPRYQVTQFGKPVTLSCSQTLNHNVMYWYQQKSSQAPKLLFHYYDKDFNNEADTPDNFQSRRPNTSFCFLDIRSPGLGDTAMYLCATSIPFIGRGSTEAFFGQGTRLTVV.

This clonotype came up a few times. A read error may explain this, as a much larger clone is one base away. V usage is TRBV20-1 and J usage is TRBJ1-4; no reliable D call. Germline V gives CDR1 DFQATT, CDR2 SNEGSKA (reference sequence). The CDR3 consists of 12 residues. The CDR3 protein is CSARRDDDKLFF. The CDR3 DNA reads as TGCAGTGCTAGGAGGGATGATGACAAACTGTTTTTT.

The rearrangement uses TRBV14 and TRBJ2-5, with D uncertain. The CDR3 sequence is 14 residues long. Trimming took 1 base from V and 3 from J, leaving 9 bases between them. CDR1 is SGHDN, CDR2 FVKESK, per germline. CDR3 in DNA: TGTGCCAGCAGCCAAGTAGACGGAGAAGAGACCCAGTACTTC. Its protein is CASSQVDGEETQYF. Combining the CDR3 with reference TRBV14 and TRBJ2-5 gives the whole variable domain EAGVTQFPSHSVIEKGQTVTLRCDPISGHDNLYWYRRVMGKEIKFLLHFVKESKQDESGMPNNRFLAERTGGTYSTLKVQPAELEDSGVYFCASSQVDGEETQYFGPGTRLLVL.

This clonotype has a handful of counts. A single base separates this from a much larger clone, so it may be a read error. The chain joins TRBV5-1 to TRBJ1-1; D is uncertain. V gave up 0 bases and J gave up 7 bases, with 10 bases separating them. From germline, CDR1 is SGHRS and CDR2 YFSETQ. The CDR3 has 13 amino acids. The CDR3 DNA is TGCGCCAGCAGCTTGGCGACGGGGATTGAAGCTTTCTTT. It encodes CASSLATGIEAFF.

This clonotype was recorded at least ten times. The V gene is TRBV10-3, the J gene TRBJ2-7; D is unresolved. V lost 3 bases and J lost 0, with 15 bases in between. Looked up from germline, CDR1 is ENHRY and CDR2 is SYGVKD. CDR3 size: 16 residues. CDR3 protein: CAISDPDLFPSYEQYF. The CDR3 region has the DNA TGTGCCATCAGTGATCCGGATCTCTTTCCCTCCTACGAGCAGTACTTC.

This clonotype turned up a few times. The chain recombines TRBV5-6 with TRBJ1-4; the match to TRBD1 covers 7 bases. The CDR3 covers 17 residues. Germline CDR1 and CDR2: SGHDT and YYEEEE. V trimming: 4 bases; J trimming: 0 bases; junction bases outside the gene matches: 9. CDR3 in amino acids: CASSRRTGASTNEKLFF. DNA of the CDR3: TGTGCCAGCAGCCGCCGGACAGGCGCCTCAACTAATGAAAAACTGTTTTTT.

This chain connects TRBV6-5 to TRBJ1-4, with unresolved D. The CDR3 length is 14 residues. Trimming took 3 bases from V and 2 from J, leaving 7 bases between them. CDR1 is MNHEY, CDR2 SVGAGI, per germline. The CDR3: CASSYIPTNEKLFF. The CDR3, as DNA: TGTGCCAGCAGTTATATTCCGACTAATGAAAAACTGTTTTTT.

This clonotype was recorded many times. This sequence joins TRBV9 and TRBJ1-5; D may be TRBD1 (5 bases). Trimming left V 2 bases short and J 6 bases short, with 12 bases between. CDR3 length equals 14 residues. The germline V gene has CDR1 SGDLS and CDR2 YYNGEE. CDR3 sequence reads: CASSVDGAGQPQHF. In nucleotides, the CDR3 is TGTGCCAGCAGCGTTGATGGGGCGGGTCAGCCCCAGCATTTT.

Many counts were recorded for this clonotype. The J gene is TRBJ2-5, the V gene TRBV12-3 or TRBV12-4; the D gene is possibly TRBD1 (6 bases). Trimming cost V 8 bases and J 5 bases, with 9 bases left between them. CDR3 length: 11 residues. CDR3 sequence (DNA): TGTGCCAGCGGGCAGGGGGAGACCCAGTACTTC. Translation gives CASGQGETQYF.

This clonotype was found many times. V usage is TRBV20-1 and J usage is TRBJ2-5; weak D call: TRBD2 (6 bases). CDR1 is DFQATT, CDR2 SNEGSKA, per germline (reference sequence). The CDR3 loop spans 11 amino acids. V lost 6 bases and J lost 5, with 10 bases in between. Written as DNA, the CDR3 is TGCAGTGCCAACCGGGGGGAGACCCAGTACTTC. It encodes CSANRGETQYF.

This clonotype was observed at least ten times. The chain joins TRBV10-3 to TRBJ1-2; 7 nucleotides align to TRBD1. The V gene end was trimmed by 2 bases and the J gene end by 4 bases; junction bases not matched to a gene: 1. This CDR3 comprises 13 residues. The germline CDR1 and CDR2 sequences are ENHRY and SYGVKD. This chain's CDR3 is CAISEGQVYGYTF. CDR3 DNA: TGTGCCATCAGTGAGGGACAGGTCTATGGCTACACCTTC.

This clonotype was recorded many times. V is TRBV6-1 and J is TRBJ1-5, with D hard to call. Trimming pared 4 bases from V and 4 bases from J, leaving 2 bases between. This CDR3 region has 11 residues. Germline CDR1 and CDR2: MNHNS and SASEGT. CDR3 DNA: TGTGCCAGCAGTGTGAATCAGCCCCAGCATTTT. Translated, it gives CASSVNQPQHF.